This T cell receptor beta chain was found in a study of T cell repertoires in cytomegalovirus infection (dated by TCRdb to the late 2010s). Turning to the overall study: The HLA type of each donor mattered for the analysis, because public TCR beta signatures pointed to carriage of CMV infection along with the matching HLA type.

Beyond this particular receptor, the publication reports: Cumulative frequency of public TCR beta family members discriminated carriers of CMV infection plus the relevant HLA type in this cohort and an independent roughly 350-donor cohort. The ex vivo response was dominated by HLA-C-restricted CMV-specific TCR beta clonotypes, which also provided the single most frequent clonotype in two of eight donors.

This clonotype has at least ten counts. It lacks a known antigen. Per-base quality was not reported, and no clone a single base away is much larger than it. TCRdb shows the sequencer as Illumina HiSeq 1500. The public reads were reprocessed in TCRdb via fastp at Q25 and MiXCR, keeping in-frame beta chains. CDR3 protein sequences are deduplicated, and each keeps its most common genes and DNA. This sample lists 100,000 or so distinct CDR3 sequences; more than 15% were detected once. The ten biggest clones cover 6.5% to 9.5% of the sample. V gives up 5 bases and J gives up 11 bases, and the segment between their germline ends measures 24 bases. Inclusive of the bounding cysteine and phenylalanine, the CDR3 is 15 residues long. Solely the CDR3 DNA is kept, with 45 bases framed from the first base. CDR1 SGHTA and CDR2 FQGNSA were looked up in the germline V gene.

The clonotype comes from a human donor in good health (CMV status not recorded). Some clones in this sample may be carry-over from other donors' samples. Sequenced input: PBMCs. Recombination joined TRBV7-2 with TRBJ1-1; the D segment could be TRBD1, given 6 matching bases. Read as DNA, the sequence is TGTGCCAGCAGCGTAAACCCTCGTTACAGGGAGGGGGCTTTCTTT. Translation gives CASSVNPRYREGAFF.